Listed here are 29 T cell receptor beta chains from one sample, sequenced in a study of T cell responses to AZD1222 COVID-19 vaccine. The table came from immunoSEQ multiplex PCR; TCRdb's copy has only in-frame clones and leaves some out. This table has about 160,000 clones, about nine tenths appearing once. The specimen was peripheral blood, collected on day 0 of AZD1222 vaccination. These receptors originate from an adult in good health.

CDR3 sequence reads: CASSQGVHGPYEQYF. Here the CDR3 DNA reads TGCGCCAGCAGCCAAGGTGTACACGGACCCTACGAGCAGTACTTC. The chain joins TRBV4-3 to TRBJ2-7; D unclear. The CDR3 sequence is 15 residues long. Germline V gene lookup returns CDR1 LGHNA and CDR2 YSLEER. Trimming took 1 base from V and 2 from J, leaving 12 bases between them.

The genes are TRBV11-3 and TRBJ2-2, with TRBD2 identical over 8 bases. Trimming removed 5 bases from V and 6 bases from J; junction bases left unmatched: 8. CDR1 SGHNT and CDR2 YENEEA come from the germline V gene. This CDR3 spans 15 amino acids. The CDR3 sequence: CASSPGLELPGELFF. Here the CDR3 DNA reads TGTGCCAGCAGCCCGGGACTAGAATTACCCGGGGAGCTGTTTTTT.

The chain combines TRBV19 with TRBJ2-7; tentative D call: TRBD2 (6 bases). The CDR3 contains 15 residues. V was shortened by 7 bases and J by 0 bases, with 16 bases between the two germline ends. The germline CDR1 and CDR2 sequences are LNHDA and SQIVND (reference sequence). The CDR3 reads CASNPRRGSSYEQYF. For the CDR3, the DNA is TGTGCCAGTAACCCGCGGAGGGGTTCCTCCTACGAGCAGTACTTC.

The rearrangement uses TRBV10-3 and TRBJ1-1; 10 bases fit TRBD1. The CDR3 covers 14 residues. Germline-derived CDR1 and CDR2 are ENHRY and SYGVKD. Losses at the gene ends were 11 bases for V and 4 bases for J; bases not matched to a gene: 10. This chain's CDR3 is CAATTDRGATEAFF. The CDR3 DNA is TGTGCCGCAACAACGGACAGGGGGGCCACTGAAGCTTTCTTT.

The chain is built from TRBV18 and TRBJ2-7, with 9 nucleotides matching TRBD2. Germline CDR1 reads KGHSH; CDR2 reads LQKENI. CDR3 length equals 15 residues. V gave up 2 bases and J gave up 3 bases; unmatched junction bases: 5. CDR3 nucleotide sequence: TGTGCCAGCTCACCAGCTGCGGGAGGGGGCTACGAGCAGTACTTC. Translation gives CASSPAAGGGYEQYF.

This chain uses TRBV7-9 with TRBJ2-7, with D tentatively TRBD1 (5 bases). V was shortened by 5 bases and J by 3 bases, with 20 bases between the two germline ends. CDR1 and CDR2 (germline): SEHNR, FQNEAQ (reference sequence). CDR3 length: 16 amino acids. In DNA form, the CDR3 reads TGTGCCAGCAGCGACACCGACAGTAGTCCTGACTACGAGCAGTACTTC. Translated, it gives CASSDTDSSPDYEQYF.

The chain carries TRBV4-3 and TRBJ2-1; D may be TRBD2 (6 bases). V lost 5 bases and J 4 bases, leaving 21 bases between the germline ends. The germline V gene encodes CDR1 LGHNA and CDR2 YSLEER. The CDR3 length is 17 residues. CDR3 region: CASSAQWNRDSYNEQFF. The CDR3 DNA sequence: TGCGCCAGCAGCGCACAGTGGAACCGGGACTCATACAATGAGCAGTTCTTC.

This chain joins TRBV4-3 and TRBJ1-1, with no clear D. The ends were cut back, 3 bases at V and 3 bases at J, with 8 bases in the middle. Looked up from germline, CDR1 is LGHNA and CDR2 is YSLEER. The CDR3 sequence is 13 residues long. The CDR3 region is CASSQVVYTEAFF. The CDR3 coding sequence is TGCGCCAGCAGCCAGGTTGTTTACACTGAAGCTTTCTTT.

The V and J genes are TRBV28 and TRBJ1-5, with D perhaps TRBD1 (5 bases). The CDR3 contains 15 residues. Germline loops: CDR1 MDHEN, CDR2 SYDVKM. Trimming shortened V by 0 bases and J by 5 bases, and 11 bases separated the two germline ends. CDR3 protein: CASSLWGRGDQPQHF. The CDR3 nucleotides are TGTGCCAGCAGTTTATGGGGAAGGGGAGATCAGCCCCAGCATTTT. The full variable domain, with the rest looked up from reference TRBV28 and TRBJ1-5, is DVKVTQSSRYLVKRTGEKVFLECVQDMDHENMFWYRQDPGLGLRLIYFSYDVKMKEKGDIPEGYSVSREKKERFSLILESASTNQTSMYLCASSLWGRGDQPQHFGDGTRLSIL.

The V and J genes are TRBV6-6 and TRBJ1-3; the D is unclear. Germline V CDR1 and CDR2: MNHNY, SVGAGI (reference sequence). V lost 8 bases, J lost 0 bases, and 14 bases lay in between. The CDR3 length is 15 residues. CDR3 DNA sequence: TGTGCCAGCCATTTCGGAGGTCTCTCTGGAAACACCATATATTTT. As protein: CASHFGGLSGNTIYF.

This chain uses TRBV10-1 with TRBJ1-2; 8 bases map to TRBD1. Germline CDR1 WNHNN, CDR2 SYGVQD (reference sequence). The CDR3 is 13 residues long. J gave up 6 bases and V 4 bases, and 4 bases lay outside the gene matches. CDR3 nucleotide sequence: TGCGCCAGCAGTGGGCCACAGGGGGATGGCTACACCTTC. Translation gives CASSGPQGDGYTF.

The chain combines TRBV27 with TRBJ1-1, with TRBD1 matching 10 bases. The J segment lost 11 bases and the V segment lost 3 bases, leaving 9 bases of the junction unmatched. Germline CDR1 and CDR2: MNHEY and SMNVEV (reference sequence). The CDR3 extends over 14 amino acids. CDR3 in DNA: TGTGCCAGCAGTTTTTACAGGACAGGGGGTCTCGCTTTCTTT. It translates to CASSFYRTGGLAFF.

The rearrangement uses TRBV28 and TRBJ2-7, with D hard to call. This CDR3 contains 11 residues. From germline, CDR1 is MDHEN and CDR2 SYDVKM. Trimming pared 7 bases from V and 4 bases from J, leaving 8 bases between. CDR3 protein: CASKRNYEQYF. Here the CDR3 DNA reads TGTGCCAGCAAGAGGAATTACGAGCAGTACTTC. Combining the CDR3 with reference TRBV28 and TRBJ2-7 gives the whole variable domain DVKVTQSSRYLVKRTGEKVFLECVQDMDHENMFWYRQDPGLGLRLIYFSYDVKMKEKGDIPEGYSVSREKKERFSLILESASTNQTSMYLCASKRNYEQYFGPGTRLTVT.

The rearrangement uses TRBV19 and TRBJ1-1; D is perhaps TRBD1 (5 bases). Germline lookup yields CDR1 LNHDA and CDR2 SQIVND (reference sequence). V was shortened by 7 bases and J by 3 bases, with 15 bases between the two germline ends. The CDR3 contains 14 residues. The CDR3 DNA sequence: TGTGCCAGTACCATGGGGACTGGGGACACTGAAGCTTTCTTT. Encoded protein: CASTMGTGDTEAFF.

This chain links TRBV7-2 with TRBJ2-7; D might be TRBD1 (5 bases). Trimming left V 3 bases short and J 3 bases short, with 15 bases between. This CDR3 comprises 15 residues. Per the germline V gene, CDR1 is SGHTA and CDR2 is FQGNSA. CDR3 loop: CASSFLQGTFYEQYF. CDR3 coding DNA: TGTGCCAGCAGCTTCCTGCAGGGTACCTTCTACGAGCAGTACTTC. Full variable domain (rest looked up from reference TRBV7-2 and TRBJ2-7): GAGVSQSPSNKVTEKGKDVELRCDPISGHTALYWYRQSLGQGLEFLIYFQGNSAPDKSGLPSDRFSAERTGGSVSTLTIQRTQQEDSAVYLCASSFLQGTFYEQYFGPGTRLTVT.

J is TRBJ1-1 and V is TRBV27; D ambiguous. This CDR3 has 13 amino acids. V lost 3 bases and J 0 bases, leaving 5 bases between the germline ends. Germline CDR1 reads MNHEY; CDR2 reads SMNVEV (reference sequence). Here the CDR3 DNA reads TGTGCCAGCAGTTTCTATATGAACACTGAAGCTTTCTTT. Translated: CASSFYMNTEAFF.

This clone was seen only a few times. This chain joins TRBV7-2 and TRBJ2-1; D may be TRBD2 (7 bases). Trimming shortened V by 6 bases and J by 1 base, and 16 bases separated the two germline ends. This CDR3 contains 16 residues. Per the germline V gene, CDR1 is SGHTA and CDR2 is FQGNSA. CDR3 sequence reads: CASRNLRGASYNEQFF. As DNA, the CDR3 is TGTGCCAGCAGAAACCTTCGGGGGGCTTCCTACAATGAGCAGTTCTTC. Drawing the rest from reference TRBV7-2 and TRBJ2-1, the complete variable domain is GAGVSQSPSNKVTEKGKDVELRCDPISGHTALYWYRQSLGQGLEFLIYFQGNSAPDKSGLPSDRFSAERTGGSVSTLTIQRTQQEDSAVYLCASRNLRGASYNEQFFGPGTRLTVL.

On this clone: The junction departs from the called germline gene at one end, perhaps through a read error. J is TRBJ2-3 and V is TRBV28, with 10 bases fitting TRBD2. This CDR3 is 17 amino acids long. CDR1 MDHEN and CDR2 SYDVKM come from the germline V gene. The CDR3 sequence: CASRLYEAGGPMNTQYF. CDR3 in DNA: TGTGCCAGCAGGTTATACGAAGCGGGGGGGCCAATGAATACGCAGTATTTT.

This chain uses TRBV10-1 with TRBJ1-1; possibly TRBD1 for D (5 bases). The CDR3 covers 13 residues. Germline V gene data show CDR1 as WNHNN and CDR2 as SYGVQD (reference sequence). V was shortened by 6 bases and J by 1 base, with 9 bases between the two germline ends. CDR3 residues: CASRRGSNTEAFF. CDR3 DNA sequence: TGCGCCAGCAGACGGGGCTCGAACACTGAAGCTTTCTTT.

The gene calls are TRBV19 and TRBJ2-1; 13 bases align to TRBD2. With 1 base clipped from V and 9 bases from J, the junction kept 9 bases outside the gene matches. This CDR3 has 17 residues. Germline V gene data show CDR1 as LNHDA and CDR2 as SQIVND (reference sequence). The CDR3 loop is CASSIGRTSGSLAEQFF. Here the CDR3 DNA reads TGTGCCAGTAGTATAGGCAGGACTAGCGGGAGTTTGGCTGAGCAGTTCTTC.

The chain couples TRBV5-4 to TRBJ1-5; possibly TRBD1 for D (5 bases). This CDR3 contains 15 residues. Germline V gene data show CDR1 as SGHNT and CDR2 as YYREEE (reference sequence). Trimming took 0 bases from V and 9 from J, leaving 16 bases between them. CDR3: CASSLGGGGLAPQHF. The CDR3, as DNA: TGTGCCAGCAGCTTGGGCGGTGGGGGGTTGGCGCCCCAGCATTTT.

V usage is TRBV6-1 and J usage is TRBJ2-7; D possibly corresponds to TRBD1 (5 bases). The V and J ends lost 2 bases and 0 bases respectively, with 8 bases between them. Looked up from germline, CDR1 is MNHNS and CDR2 is SASEGT. CDR3 length: 14 amino acids. The CDR3 loop is CASSELGASYEQYF. The DNA for the CDR3 is TGTGCCAGCAGTGAACTAGGGGCCTCCTACGAGCAGTACTTC.

The chain recombines TRBV3-1 (or the pseudogene TRBV3-2) with TRBJ1-6; D is uncertain. From germline, CDR1 is LGHDT and CDR2 YNNKEL (reference sequence). Trimming cost V 4 bases and J 7 bases, with 8 bases left between them. This CDR3 region has 13 residues. The DNA of the CDR3 is TGTGCCAGCAGCCGCTCGCGGAATTCACCCCTCCACTTT. Translation: CASSRSRNSPLHF.

This chain connects TRBV9 to TRBJ2-3, with 11 bases matching TRBD2. V shed 0 bases, J shed 6 bases, and the junction held 3 bases outside the gene matches. The CDR3 extends over 15 amino acids. Germline CDR1 is SGDLS and CDR2 is YYNGEE. The CDR3 DNA reads TGTGCCAGCAGCGTAGCTAGCGGGGGGCAGGATACGCAGTATTTT. Amino acid sequence: CASSVASGGQDTQYF.

The chain has TRBV7-9 and TRBJ1-1; D unresolved. CDR3 size: 14 residues. Trimming took 2 bases from V and 1 from J, leaving 8 bases between them. Germline V gives CDR1 SEHNR, CDR2 FQNEAQ (reference sequence). In nucleotides, the CDR3 is TGTGCCAGCAGCTTACTGGCGACGAACACTGAAGCTTTCTTT. Translation gives CASSLLATNTEAFF.

This clone has a single count. The chain carries TRBV5-8 and TRBJ2-6, with a possible D match to TRBD1 (5 bases). Germline V lookup: CDR1 SGHTS, CDR2 YDEGEE. V dropped 1 base and J dropped 12 bases, with 17 bases sitting between them. CDR3 length equals 15 residues. The CDR3 region has the DNA TGTGCCAGCAGCTTGCTATTGGCAGGCCAGGGCGTCCTGACTTTC. Amino acids: CASSLLLAGQGVLTF.

The V call is TRBV5-1, the J call TRBJ2-2; D uncertain. Trimming took 3 bases from V and 2 from J, leaving 8 bases between them. The CDR3 sequence is 14 residues long. Germline V gene sequence: CDR1 SGHRS, CDR2 YFSETQ. CDR3 DNA sequence: TGCGCCAGCAGCTCGGACGGAAACACCGGGGAGCTGTTTTTT. Encoded protein: CASSSDGNTGELFF.

The rearrangement joins TRBV29-1 to TRBJ1-2; D gene unclear. V lost 3 bases and J 8 bases, leaving 22 bases between the germline ends. The CDR3 extends over 15 amino acids. CDR1 SQVTM and CDR2 ANQGSEA come from the germline V gene. CDR3: CSVEAAQPLLSGYTF. The CDR3 DNA is TGCAGCGTTGAGGCTGCGCAGCCACTTTTAAGCGGCTACACCTTC.

The V call is TRBV28, the J call TRBJ2-4; 7 bases are shared with TRBD1. The J segment lost 0 bases and the V segment lost 7 bases, leaving 9 bases of the junction unmatched. The CDR3 length is 16 residues. CDR1 is MDHEN, CDR2 SYDVKM, per germline. CDR3 residues: CASTRRTGVAKNIQYF. The CDR3 nucleotides read TGTGCCAGCACTCGAAGAACAGGGGTAGCCAAAAACATTCAGTACTTC.